These T cell receptor beta chains were read from a single sample in a study of hypomethylating agent response in myelodysplastic syndrome. Assay used: immunoSEQ multiplex PCR; TCRdb lists only in-frame clones, some missing. The data hold approximately 4,400 clones, with approximately 82% observed a single time. Sequences were derived from bone marrow, sampled before or after starting hypomethylating agent treatment for myelodysplastic syndrome (not recorded which). The receptors stem from a human donor with myelodysplastic syndrome. The CDR3 runs from the conserved cysteine through the conserved F or W. D genes are given only for firm matches. The size of a clone is reported for some rows only, either as once, few or many, or as a class for expanded clones.

j_gene	d_gene	v_gene	abundance	len	CDR3nt	CDR3aa
TRBJ1-1	TRBD1	TRBV19	-	15	TGTGCCAGTAGTATCGGGGGACAGCTGAACACTGAAGCTTTCTTT	CASSIGGQLNTEAFF
TRBJ2-2	-	TRBV28	-	16	TGTGCCAGCAGTTCTGAAGGGAACTGGAACACCGGGGAGCTGTTTTTT	CASSSEGNWNTGELFF
TRBJ1-1	TRBD1	TRBV9	-	15	TGTGCCAGCAGCGCTACCGGGACAGAGAACACTGAAGCTTTCTTT	CASSATGTENTEAFF
TRBJ2-1	TRBD2	TRBV28	-	18	TGTGCCAGCAGTTTGCCACCTCTAGCGGGAGGAAAGTACAATGAGCAGTTCTTC	CASSLPPLAGGKYNEQFF
TRBJ2-6	TRBD2	TRBV27	few	16	TGTGCCAGCAGTTTATTTCGGGGGGCTGGGGCCAACGTCCTGACTTTC	CASSLFRGAGANVLTF
TRBJ2-1	TRBD2	TRBV4-1	-	14	TGCGCCGCTAGCGGGAGCGGTTCCTACAATGAGCAGTTCTTC	CAASGSGSYNEQFF
TRBJ1-2	-	TRBV6-1	-	12	TGTGCCAGCACCACCGGACTGCTGGGCTACACCTTC	CASTTGLLGYTF
TRBJ2-2	TRBD1	TRBV19	-	20	TGTGCCAGTAGTATCCAACACTCAACAGGGGCGCATGTAAATCCCGGGGAGCTGTTTTTT	CASSIQHSTGAHVNPGELFF
TRBJ1-6	TRBD1	TRBV18	-	15	TGTGCCAGCTCACGCGACGGGACAGGGGATTCACCCCTCCACTTT	CASSRDGTGDSPLHF
TRBJ1-2	-	TRBV19	-	15	TGTGCCAGTAGTCGGGAGGGGCTGGATAACTATGGCTACACCTTC	CASSREGLDNYGYTF
TRBJ1-1	-	TRBV9	-	14	TGTGCCAGCACCCGTTCTGCCTTGAACACTGAAGCTTTCTTT	CASTRSALNTEAFF
TRBJ2-1	-	TRBV9	-	16	TGTGCCAGCAGCGTAGCTTATCGGGGGAAATACAATGAGCAGTTCTTC	CASSVAYRGKYNEQFF
TRBJ2-5	TRBD2	TRBV9	-	15	TGTGCCAGCAGCGTAGCCGCGGGAGGGCCAGAGACCCAGTACTTC	CASSVAAGGPETQYF
TRBJ2-7	-	TRBV5-1	-	13	TGCGCCAGCAGCTTGGGGGTGGGCTACGAGCAGTACTTC	CASSLGVGYEQYF
TRBJ1-2	TRBD1	TRBV7-2	few	17	TGTGCCAGCAGCTCCTGGGGGGGGACAGGGTTTAACTATGGCTACACCTTC	CASSSWGGTGFNYGYTF
TRBJ1-6	TRBD1	TRBV10-3	-	15	TGTGCCATCAGGAAAGCCGGGACAGGGGTTTCACCCCTCCACTTT	CAIRKAGTGVSPLHF
TRBJ2-2	-	TRBV6-6	once	14	TGTGCCAGCAGTATAAAGGAGGGGGGCGGGGAGCTGTTTTTT	CASSIKEGGGELFF
TRBJ1-2	-	TRBV2	large	14	TGTGCCAGCAGTAATGGTCCTACGGGGTATGGCTACACCTTC	CASSNGPTGYGYTF
TRBJ2-3	TRBD2	TRBV7-2	-	17	TGTGCCAGCAGCTTATACCCGGGACTAGCGGGAGTTGATACGCAGTATTTT	CASSLYPGLAGVDTQYF
TRBJ2-5	-	TRBV7-2	-	17	TGTGCCAGCAGCGAGGACCCTCCTTTGGGCATCCCAGAGACCCAGTACTTC	CASSEDPPLGIPETQYF
TRBJ2-2	TRBD1	TRBV7-3	-	16	TGTGCCAGCAGCCGATCGGACAGGGGTATAGCCGGGGAGCTGTTTTTT	CASSRSDRGIAGELFF
TRBJ2-7	-	TRBV25-1	-	12	TGTGCCAGCACCTCTTCGAACTACGAGCAGTACTTC	CASTSSNYEQYF
TRBJ1-6	-	TRBV13	-	16	TGTGCCAGCAGCTTGGGGCAGAGCTCCTATAATTCACCCCTCCACTTT	CASSLGQSSYNSPLHF
TRBJ1-3	-	TRBV7-2	-	15	TGTGCCAGCAGCTTAGGTGTCGGCACTGGAAACACCATATATTTT	CASSLGVGTGNTIYF
TRBJ2-7	-	TRBV5-1	medium-sized	13	TGCGCCAGCAGCTTGGAACCCTCCCGGGAGCAGTACTTC	CASSLEPSREQYF
TRBJ2-1	-	TRBV4-2	-	14	TGTGCCAGCAGCCCGCCTCGGGAGTACAATGAGCAGTTCTTC	CASSPPREYNEQFF
TRBJ1-1	-	TRBV29-1	-	12	TGCAGCGGGGGGAGAGTGAACACTGAAGCTTTCTTT	CSGGRVNTEAFF
TRBJ1-5	-	TRBV19	-	14	TGTGCCAGTAGCACCGACACGGCCAATCAGCCCCAGCATTTT	CASSTDTANQPQHF
TRBJ2-3	-	TRBV7-2	-	16	TGTGCCAGCAGATCCCTAGGGGACGCCCGCACAGATACGCAGTATTTT	CASRSLGDARTDTQYF
TRBJ2-7	-	TRBV21-1	-	18	TGTGCCAGCAGCAAAAGGACTAGCGGGAGGGCCTGGTCCTACGAGCAGTACTTC	CASSKRTSGRAWSYEQYF
TRBJ1-2	-	TRBV28	-	13	TGTGCCAGCAGCCGACCGCCCGTTAACGGCTACACCTTC	CASSRPPVNGYTF
TRBJ1-1	-	TRBV9	-	15	TGTGCCAGCAGCGAGTGGGCCGGTGGGGGCACTGAAGCTTTCTTT	CASSEWAGGGTEAFF
TRBJ2-1	-	TRBV6-5	few	15	TGTGCCAGCAGTTTCCGCAGGGGTGCGGCGGAAGAGCAGTTCTTC	CASSFRRGAAEEQFF
TRBJ2-1	-	TRBV28	-	16	TGTGCCAGCAGTTTTTCCGGGTCATACTCCTACAATGAGCAGTTCTTC	CASSFSGSYSYNEQFF
TRBJ2-7	TRBD1	TRBV7-9	-	14	TGTGCCAGCAGCCCCAGGGGGAGCGGCTACGAGCAGTACTTC	CASSPRGSGYEQYF
TRBJ2-7	-	TRBV11-1	-	12	TGTGCCAGCAGCACAGGTACTAGGGTGCAGTACTTC	CASSTGTRVQYF
TRBJ2-1	TRBD2	TRBV19	-	14	TGTGCCAGTACCGGACTAGCGGGGGAAGGGGGGCAGTTCTTC	CASTGLAGEGGQFF
TRBJ2-3	-	TRBV18	-	14	TGTGCCAGCTCGCTAGGGAGACGAACAGATACGCAGTATTTT	CASSLGRRTDTQYF
TRBJ1-1	-	TRBV27	-	14	TGTGCCAGCAGCGTCGGGACGGGGAGAACTGAAGCTTTCTTT	CASSVGTGRTEAFF
TRBJ2-6	TRBD1	TRBV7-3	few	18	TGTGCCAGCAGCCCCCAGAGGGGACAGGTCCCTGGGGCCAACGTCCTGACTTTC	CASSPQRGQVPGANVLTF
TRBJ1-1	-	TRBV2	few	17	TGTGCCAGCAGTGAAAGCGGCCGGGGGATTACGAACACTGAAGCTTTCTTT	CASSESGRGITNTEAFF
TRBJ1-1	-	TRBV21-1	-	16	TGTGCCAGCAGCAAAGTCAACCAGGGAATGGTCACTGAAGCTTTCTTT	CASSKVNQGMVTEAFF
TRBJ1-2	TRBD1	TRBV7-9	-	15	TGTGCCAGCAGCTGGGGGAGGGGGCCGGTATATGGCCACACCTTC	CASSWGRGPVYGHTF
TRBJ2-3	TRBD2	TRBV6-5	-	13	TGTGCCAGCAGTTACTCGCGGGAGATCACGCAGTATTTT	CASSYSREITQYF
TRBJ1-2	TRBD1	TRBV7-2	-	15	TGTGCCAGCAGCTTAGTAACAGGGGGCAACTATGGCTACACCTTC	CASSLVTGGNYGYTF
TRBJ2-7	TRBD1	TRBV7-6	-	14	TGTGCCAGCAGCTCCGACAGGGCGCACTACGAGCAGTACTTC	CASSSDRAHYEQYF
TRBJ2-1	-	TRBV6-5	once	14	TGTGCCAGCAGTTCTCGCCGAGGGACGGGTGAGCAGTTCTTC	CASSSRRGTGEQFF
TRBJ2-5	-	TRBV5-1	-	14	TGCGCCAGCAGCTTGGGATGGGACCAAGAGACCCAGTACTTC	CASSLGWDQETQYF
TRBJ1-1	-	TRBV28	once	14	TGTGCCAGCAGTTTACAGGGGCGCGGGGCTGAAGCTTTCTTT	CASSLQGRGAEAFF
TRBJ1-5	TRBD1	TRBV5-1	-	14	TGCGCCAGCAGCTATCAGGGGGGAGGGCAGCCCCAGCATTTT	CASSYQGGGQPQHF
TRBJ2-2	-	TRBV11-2	-	17	TGTGCCAGCAGCTTAGGGGGCGCTTCATTCGTAGCCGGGGAGCTGTTTTTT	CASSLGGASFVAGELFF
TRBJ2-3	-	TRBV14	-	17	TGTGCCAGCAGCCAAATGGCGGCAGCGGGCCTCACAGATACGCAGTATTTT	CASSQMAAAGLTDTQYF
TRBJ2-7	TRBD1	TRBV4-1	-	15	TGCGCCAGCAGCCAAGACCCCCTCGCGAGGACAGGAGAGTACTTC	CASSQDPLARTGEYF
TRBJ2-1	-	TRBV7-2	-	15	TGTGCCAGCAGCTTACGGCGAAATGAGGTCGATGAGCAGTTCTTC	CASSLRRNEVDEQFF